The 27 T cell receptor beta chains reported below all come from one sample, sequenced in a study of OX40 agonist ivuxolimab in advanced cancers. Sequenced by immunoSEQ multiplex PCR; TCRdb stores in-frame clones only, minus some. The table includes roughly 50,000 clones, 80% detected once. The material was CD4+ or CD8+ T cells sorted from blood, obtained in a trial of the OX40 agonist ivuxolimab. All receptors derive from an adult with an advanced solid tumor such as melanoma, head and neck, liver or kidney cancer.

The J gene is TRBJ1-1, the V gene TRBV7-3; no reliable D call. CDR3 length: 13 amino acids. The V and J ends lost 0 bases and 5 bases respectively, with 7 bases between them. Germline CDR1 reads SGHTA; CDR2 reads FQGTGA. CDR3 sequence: CASSLTDRTEAFF. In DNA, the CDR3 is TGTGCCAGCAGCTTAACGGATAGGACTGAAGCTTTCTTT.

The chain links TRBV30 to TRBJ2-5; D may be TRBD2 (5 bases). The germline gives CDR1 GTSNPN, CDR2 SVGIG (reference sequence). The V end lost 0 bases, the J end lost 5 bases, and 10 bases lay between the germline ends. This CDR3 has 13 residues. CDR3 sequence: CAWSVRPSETQYF. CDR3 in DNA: TGTGCCTGGAGTGTAAGGCCTAGCGAGACCCAGTACTTC.

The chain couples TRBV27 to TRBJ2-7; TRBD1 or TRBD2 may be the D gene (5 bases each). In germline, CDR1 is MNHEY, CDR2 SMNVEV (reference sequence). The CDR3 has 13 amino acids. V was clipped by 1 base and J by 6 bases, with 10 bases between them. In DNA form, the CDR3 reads TGTGCCAGCAGTTTATGGGTGGGGGTCGAGCAGTACTTC. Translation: CASSLWVGVEQYF.

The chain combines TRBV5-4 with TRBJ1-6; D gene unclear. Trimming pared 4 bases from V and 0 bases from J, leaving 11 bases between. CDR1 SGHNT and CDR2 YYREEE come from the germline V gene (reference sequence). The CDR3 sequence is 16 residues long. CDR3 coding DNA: TGTGCCAGCAGCGGCGCGAGTAGCTCCTATAATTCACCCCTCCACTTT. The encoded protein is CASSGASSSYNSPLHF.

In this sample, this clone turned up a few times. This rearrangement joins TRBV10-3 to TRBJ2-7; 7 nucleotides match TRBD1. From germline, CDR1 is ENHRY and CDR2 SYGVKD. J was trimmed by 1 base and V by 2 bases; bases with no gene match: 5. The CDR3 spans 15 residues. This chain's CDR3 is CAISERQGGSYEQYF. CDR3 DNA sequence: TGTGCCATCAGTGAGCGACAGGGTGGTTCCTACGAGCAGTACTTC.

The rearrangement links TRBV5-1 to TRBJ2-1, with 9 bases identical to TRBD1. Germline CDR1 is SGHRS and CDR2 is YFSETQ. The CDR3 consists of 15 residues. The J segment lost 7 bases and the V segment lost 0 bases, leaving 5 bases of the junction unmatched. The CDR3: CASSLDRGQRNEQFF. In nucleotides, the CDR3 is TGCGCCAGCAGCTTGGACAGGGGGCAAAGAAATGAGCAGTTCTTC.

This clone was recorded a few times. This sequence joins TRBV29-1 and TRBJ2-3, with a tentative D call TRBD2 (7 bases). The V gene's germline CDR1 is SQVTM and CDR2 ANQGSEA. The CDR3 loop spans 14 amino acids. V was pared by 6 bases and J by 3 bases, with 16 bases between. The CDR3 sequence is CSVLGGPGTDTQYF. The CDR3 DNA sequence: TGCAGCGTCCTCGGGGGGCCGGGGACAGATACGCAGTATTTT.

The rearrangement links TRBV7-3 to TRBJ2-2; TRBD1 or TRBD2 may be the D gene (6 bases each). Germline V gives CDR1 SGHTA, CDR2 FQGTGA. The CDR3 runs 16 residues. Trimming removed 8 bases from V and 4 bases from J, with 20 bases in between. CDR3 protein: CASGFWGRGSTGELFF. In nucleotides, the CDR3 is TGTGCCAGCGGATTCTGGGGGCGGGGCTCCACCGGGGAGCTGTTTTTT.

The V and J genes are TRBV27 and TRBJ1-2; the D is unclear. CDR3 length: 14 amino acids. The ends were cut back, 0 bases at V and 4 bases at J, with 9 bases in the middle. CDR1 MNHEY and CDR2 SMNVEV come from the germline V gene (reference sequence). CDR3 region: CASSLSDYGYGYTF. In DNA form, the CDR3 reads TGTGCCAGCAGTTTATCGGACTACGGCTATGGCTACACCTTC.

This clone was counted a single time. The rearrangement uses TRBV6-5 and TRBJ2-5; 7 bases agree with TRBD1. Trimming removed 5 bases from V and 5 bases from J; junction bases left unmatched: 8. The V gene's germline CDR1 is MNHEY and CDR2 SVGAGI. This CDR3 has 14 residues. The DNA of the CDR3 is TGTGCCAGCAGTCGTAAGACAGGGCGGGAGACCCAGTACTTC. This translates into CASSRKTGRETQYF.

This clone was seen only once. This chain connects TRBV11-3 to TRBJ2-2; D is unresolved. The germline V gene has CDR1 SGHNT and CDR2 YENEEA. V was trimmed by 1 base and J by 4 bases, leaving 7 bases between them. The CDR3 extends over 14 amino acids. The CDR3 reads CASSLGHLTGELFF. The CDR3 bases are TGTGCCAGCAGCTTAGGGCACCTCACCGGGGAGCTGTTTTTT.

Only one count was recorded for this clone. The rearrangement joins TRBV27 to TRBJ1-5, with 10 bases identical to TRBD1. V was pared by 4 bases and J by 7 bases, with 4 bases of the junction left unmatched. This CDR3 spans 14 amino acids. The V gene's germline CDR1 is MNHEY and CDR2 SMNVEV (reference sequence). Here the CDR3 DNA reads TGTGCCAGCAGTTCGGGACAGGGGTTCCAGCCCCAGCATTTT. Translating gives CASSSGQGFQPQHF.

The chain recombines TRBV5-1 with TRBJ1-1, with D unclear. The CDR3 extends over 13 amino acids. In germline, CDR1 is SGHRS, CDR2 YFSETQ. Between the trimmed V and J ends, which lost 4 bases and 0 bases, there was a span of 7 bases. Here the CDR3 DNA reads TGCGCCAGCAGCCGGTCTATGAACACTGAAGCTTTCTTT. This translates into CASSRSMNTEAFF.

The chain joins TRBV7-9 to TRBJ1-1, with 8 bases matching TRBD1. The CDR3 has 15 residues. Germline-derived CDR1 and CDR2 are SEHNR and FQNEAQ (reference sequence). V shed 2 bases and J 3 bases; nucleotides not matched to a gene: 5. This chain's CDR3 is CASSLNSQGDTEAFF. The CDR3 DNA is TGTGCCAGCAGCTTAAATTCACAGGGGGACACTGAAGCTTTCTTT.

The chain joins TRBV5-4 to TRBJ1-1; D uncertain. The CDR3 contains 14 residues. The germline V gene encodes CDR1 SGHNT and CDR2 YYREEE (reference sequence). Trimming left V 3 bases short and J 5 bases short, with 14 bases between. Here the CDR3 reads CASSWSGSKTEAFF. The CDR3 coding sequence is TGTGCCAGCAGCTGGTCAGGCAGTAAAACTGAAGCTTTCTTT.

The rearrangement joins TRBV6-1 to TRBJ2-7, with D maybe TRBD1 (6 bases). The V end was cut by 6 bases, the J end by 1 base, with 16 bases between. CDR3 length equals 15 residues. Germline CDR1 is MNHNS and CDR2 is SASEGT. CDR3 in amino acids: CASRHTGRRSYEQYF. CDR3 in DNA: TGTGCCAGCAGACATACAGGGAGAAGGTCCTACGAGCAGTACTTC.

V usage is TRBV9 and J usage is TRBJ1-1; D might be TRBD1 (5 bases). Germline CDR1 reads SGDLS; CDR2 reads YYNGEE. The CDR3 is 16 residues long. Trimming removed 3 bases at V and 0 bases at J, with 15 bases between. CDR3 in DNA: TGTGCCAGCAGCGCCTACTCGGGACCCATGAACACTGAAGCTTTCTTT. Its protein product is CASSAYSGPMNTEAFF.

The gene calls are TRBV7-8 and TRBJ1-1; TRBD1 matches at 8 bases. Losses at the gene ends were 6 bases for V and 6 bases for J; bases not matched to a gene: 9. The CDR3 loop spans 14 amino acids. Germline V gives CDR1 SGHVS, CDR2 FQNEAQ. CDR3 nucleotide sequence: TGTGCCAGCAGGGATGACAGGGGAGGCTCTGAAGCTTTCTTT. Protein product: CASRDDRGGSEAFF.

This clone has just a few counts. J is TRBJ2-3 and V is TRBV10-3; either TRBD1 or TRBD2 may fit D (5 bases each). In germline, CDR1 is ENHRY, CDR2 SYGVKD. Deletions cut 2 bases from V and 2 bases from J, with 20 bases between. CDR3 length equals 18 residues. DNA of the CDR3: TGTGCCATCAGTGAGGGGGGAGCCCTGATACTCCACACAGATACGCAGTATTTT. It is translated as CAISEGGALILHTDTQYF.

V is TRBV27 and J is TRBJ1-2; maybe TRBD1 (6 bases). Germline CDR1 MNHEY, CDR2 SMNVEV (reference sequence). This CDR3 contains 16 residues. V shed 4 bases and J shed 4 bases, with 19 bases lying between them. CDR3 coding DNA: TGTGCCAGCAGTTCACTACCGGGGGGGGCTATCTATGGCTACACCTTC. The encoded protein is CASSSLPGGAIYGYTF.

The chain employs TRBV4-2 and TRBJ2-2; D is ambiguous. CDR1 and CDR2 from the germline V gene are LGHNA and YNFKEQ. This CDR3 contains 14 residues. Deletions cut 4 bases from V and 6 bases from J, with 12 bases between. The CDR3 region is CASSPDPAPGELFF. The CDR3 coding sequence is TGTGCCAGCAGCCCGGACCCAGCACCCGGGGAGCTGTTTTTT.

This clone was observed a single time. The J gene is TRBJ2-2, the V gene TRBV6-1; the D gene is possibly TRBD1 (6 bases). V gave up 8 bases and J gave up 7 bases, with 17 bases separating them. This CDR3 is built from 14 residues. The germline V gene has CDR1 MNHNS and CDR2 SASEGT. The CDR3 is CASARDNSIGELFF. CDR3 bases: TGTGCCAGCGCCCGGGACAACAGCATCGGGGAGCTGTTTTTT.

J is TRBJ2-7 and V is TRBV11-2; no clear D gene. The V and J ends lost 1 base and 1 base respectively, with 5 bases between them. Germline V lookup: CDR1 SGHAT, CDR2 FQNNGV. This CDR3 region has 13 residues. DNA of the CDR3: TGTGCCAGCAGCTTAGGCAGGTCCTACGAGCAGTACTTC. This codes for CASSLGRSYEQYF. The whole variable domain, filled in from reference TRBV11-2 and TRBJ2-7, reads EAGVAQSPRYKIIEKRQSVAFWCNPISGHATLYWYQQILGQGPKLLIQFQNNGVVDDSQLPKDRFSAERLKGVDSTLKIQPAKLEDSAVYLCASSLGRSYEQYFGPGTRLTVT.

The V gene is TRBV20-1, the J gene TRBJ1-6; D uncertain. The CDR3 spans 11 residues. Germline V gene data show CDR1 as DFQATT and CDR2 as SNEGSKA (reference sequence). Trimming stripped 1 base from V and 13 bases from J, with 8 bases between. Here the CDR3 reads CSARGPGPLHF. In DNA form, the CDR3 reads TGCAGTGCTAGAGGGCCGGGGCCCCTCCACTTT.

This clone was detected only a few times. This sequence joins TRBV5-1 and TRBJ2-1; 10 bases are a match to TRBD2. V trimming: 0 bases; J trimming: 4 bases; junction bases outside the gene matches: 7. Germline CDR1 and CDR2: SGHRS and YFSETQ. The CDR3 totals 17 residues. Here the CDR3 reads CASSLAASGSLYNEQFF. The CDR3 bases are TGCGCCAGCAGCTTGGCGGCTAGCGGGAGTTTGTACAATGAGCAGTTCTTC.

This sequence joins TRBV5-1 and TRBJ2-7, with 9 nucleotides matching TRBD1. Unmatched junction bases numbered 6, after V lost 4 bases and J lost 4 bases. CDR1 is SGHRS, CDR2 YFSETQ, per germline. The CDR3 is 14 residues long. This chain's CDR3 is CASSPTGGLYEQYF. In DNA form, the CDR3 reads TGCGCCAGCAGCCCGACAGGGGGACTGTACGAGCAGTACTTC.

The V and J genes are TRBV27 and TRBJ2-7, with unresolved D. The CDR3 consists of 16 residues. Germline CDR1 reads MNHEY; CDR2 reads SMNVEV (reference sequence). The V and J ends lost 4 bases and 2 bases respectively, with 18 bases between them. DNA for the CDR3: TGTGCCAGCAGTTCCCGCTCCCGGACGGAGCCCTACGAGCAGTACTTC. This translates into CASSSRSRTEPYEQYF.